This TCR beta chain comes out of a study of blood T cell repertoires in COVID-19. Some clones are missing from TCRdb's copy, which holds only in-frame ones; the method was immunoSEQ multiplex PCR. Of about 90,000 clones in the sample, about 90% are singletons; the top ten hold 15%. This CDR3 has 13 residues. Germline values: CDR1 KGHSH, CDR2 LQKENI. V dropped 8 bases and J dropped 7; count of bases not matched to a gene: 3. The sample was peripheral blood. This receptor was identified in a male donor with acute or convalescent COVID-19. The chain employs TRBV18 and TRBJ1-6; TRBD1 aligns across 9 bases. The CDR3 protein is CASLTGGNSPLHF. CDR3 DNA sequence: TGTGCCAGCCTGACAGGGGGAAATTCACCCCTCCACTTT.